The subject of this entry is one T cell receptor (beta chain). Its antigen target is currently unknown. Base-call qualities are not available, and no considerably larger clone is one nucleotide away. This sample was taken from a study of beta chain features in type 1 diabetes (dated by TCRdb to between 2018 and 2020). Background for the entire study: No differences in mean age, gender distribution, total cell number or subset yield were found between patients and healthy donors. A total of 90 million to 120 million sorted cells were examined across all samples, and a strong correlation was observed between cell number per subset and RNA yield. The study compared the TCRB repertoires of sorted circulating CD4+ T cell subsets in recently diagnosed type 1 diabetes patients with those in matched healthy donors. Regulatory and stem cell-like memory subsets were obtained from only 8 patients and roughly eight healthy donors, while naive and central memory subsets were obtained from all 30 or so donors.

Each donor gave one peripheral blood draw, roughly 120 mL on average, collected into heparinised tubes. Naive, central memory, regulatory and stem cell-like memory CD4+ T cells were sorted on a BD FACSAria II using a panel including CD45RO, CCR7, CD25, CD127, CD95 and CD27. Every sorted population had a purity above 95%. PBMCs were isolated immediately by Lymphoprep density gradient centrifugation and stained directly without culture. Samples were stained and sorted in pairs, with one healthy donor and one patient per experiment, so that batch effects were minimized. The CDR3 holds 16 amino acids from the cysteine to the phenylalanine. The retained sequence is limited to the CDR3, 48 bases, with the frame set at the first base. Cut back by 0 bases and 0 bases, the V and J ends lie 9 bases apart. The germline V gene (reference sequence) specifies GTSNPN as CDR1 and SVGIG as CDR2. Beyond this particular receptor, the publication reports: PCR may preferentially amplify shorter templates, but because patient and control samples were amplified and corrected together, any resulting skew would affect both groups equally. Sequencing cDNA rather than genomic DNA could over-represent highly expressing activated cells, although activation and CD3 levels did not differ between groups. HLA sub-analyses involved small numbers of individuals, so any influence of HLA type on TCRB rearrangement remained unresolved. In all four CD4+ subsets, TCRB CDR3 length was moderately but significantly shorter in type 1 diabetes patients. Patients with type 1 diabetes made fewer insertions and deleted more nucleotides at VDJ recombination sites, implying thymic rearrangement abnormalities. Naive, central memory and regulatory TCRB repertoires appeared to be more similar among patients than among healthy donors.

The High Capacity cDNA Reverse Transcription Kit was used to reverse transcribe all of the isolated RNA, meaning that expressed TCRB transcripts were what got sequenced. Deep immunoSEQ sequencing was applied to naive, central memory and regulatory T cell samples, giving an average of roughly 3.5 million total reads per sample. After sorted cells were lysed in RLT buffer, RNA was extracted with DNase-treated RNeasy Micro or Mini kits, with the choice depending on cell number. Each cell subset was processed on its own to prevent cross-contamination, while patient and healthy donor samples were processed together. The immunoSEQ multiplex PCR was used to amplify TCRB sequences from cDNA, generating 87-bp fragments that spanned the CDR3 region. Amplicons were sequenced on the Illumina HiSeq platform. In the authors' own workflow: Synthetic template baselines were used to correct PCR bias computationally, reads within Hamming distance 2 were collapsed, and singletons that could not be merged were discarded. By aligning reads against IMGT, V, D and J genes, CDR3 length, and insertions or deletions at six rearrangement sites were assigned. Within each subset, clonotype counts were normalized to sorted cell number, after which true diversity and Gini coefficients were computed with the tcR R package. The overlap coefficient, calculated on TCRB nucleotide sequences, was used to quantify repertoire sharing. As a proxy for the pre-selection repertoire, out-of-frame TCRB sequences from naive cells were analyzed. TCRdb mirrors the immuneACCESS table, restricted to in-frame sequences. Some clones are absent from its copies; in checked studies, under half trace to an unresolved V gene, and the reason for the others is unknown. V, J and clone size were drawn from that table, and D and trimming were deduced from the DNA. In this sample the table shows 600,000 to 750,000 clones, around 11% of which occur a single time. The ten largest make up around 0.12% of the sample.

The sample was naive CD4+ T cells from blood. The sample's cell subset or site, from its label and the paper: true naive CD4+ T cells. This chain is built from TRBV30 and TRBJ1-6, with an unclear D gene assignment. This clonotype originated in a man aged 30 to 39 with type 1 diabetes. The bases read TGTGCCTGGAGTGTTAGGTGGAGCTCCTATAATTCACCCCTCCACTTT. Its protein reads: CAWSVRWSSYNSPLHF.